The source of this T cell receptor beta chain is a study of OX40 agonist ivuxolimab in advanced cancers. About the research overall: Averaging roughly 60 years in age, with a range of about 23 to 79, the cohort was approximately 84% male.

Concerning this clone: The antigen is not known.

V lost 2 bases to trimming and J lost 4 bases; unmatched junction nucleotides: 11. Germline lookup yields CDR1 MDHEN and CDR2 SYDVKM. The CDR3 length is 17 residues. Repertoires were generated with immunoSEQ multiplex PCR, while TCRdb's copy carries only in-frame clones and drops some. The sample has more than 60,000 clones, about nine tenths seen once. Study-wide findings and caveats: The work left the antigen specificity of expanded peripheral T cells undetermined. At 0.1 to 3.0 mg/kg, clonal expansion of CD4+ and CD8+ blood T cells had occurred by week 6.

This clonotype was sampled from an adult with an advanced solid tumor such as melanoma, head and neck, liver or kidney cancer. Sample: CD4+ or CD8+ T cells sorted from blood, taken in a trial of the OX40 agonist ivuxolimab. The chain recombines TRBV28 with TRBJ1-2; 9 positions match TRBD1. CDR3 bases: TGTGCCAGCAGTTTAACAGGGGGCGGACTGAGTGGCTATGGCTACACCTTC. Its protein is CASSLTGGGLSGYGYTF.